These T cell receptor beta chains were read from a single sample in a study of shared clonotypes between healthy human individuals. The protocol was immunoSEQ multiplex PCR, while the TCRdb copy is restricted to in-frame clones and leaves out a portion. The sample shows 2 million to 2.5 million clones, almost 96% of them seen only once. Material for sequencing was naive CD4+ T cells sorted from blood. Receptor source: a man between 18 and 35 years old in good health. Each CDR3 is given with its conserved first and last residue. Each record gives: clone size, V gene, D gene, J gene, CDR3 protein, CDR3 DNA. D genes are given only for firm matches. Clone size is stated in some rows and not others, as once, few, many or a class when expanded.

.	TRBV9	.	TRBJ1-2	CASSVATGQSLINYGYTF	TGTGCCAGCAGCGTAGCTACAGGACAGAGCCTTATTAACTATGGCTACACCTTC
.	TRBV10-2	.	TRBJ2-3	CASSESPSAGTQYF	TGCGCCAGCAGTGAGTCGCCTAGCGCGGGTACGCAGTATTTT
.	TRBV6-1	.	TRBJ1-5	CASNLSNQPQHF	TGTGCCAGCAACCTTAGCAATCAGCCCCAGCATTTT
.	TRBV5-1	.	TRBJ1-2	CASSPTDGNYGYTF	TGCGCCAGCAGCCCAACGGACGGGAACTATGGCTACACCTTC
.	TRBV14	.	TRBJ2-7	CASSQGYQAREQYF	TGTGCCAGCAGTCAAGGGTATCAGGCTCGCGAGCAGTACTTC
.	TRBV2	.	TRBJ1-6	CAMKGDYNSPLHF	TGTGCCATGAAAGGGGACTATAATTCACCCCTCCACTTT
.	TRBV5-1	.	TRBJ2-7	CASTPQERTYEQYF	TGCGCCAGCACCCCCCAGGAGCGGACCTACGAGCAGTACTTC
once	TRBV7-2	TRBD1	TRBJ1-6	CASSLLTGVGGSPLHF	TGTGCCAGCAGCTTACTTACAGGGGTCGGGGGTTCACCCCTCCACTTT
.	TRBV5-1	TRBD1	TRBJ1-1	CASSWGQSNTEAFF	TGCGCCAGCAGCTGGGGACAGTCGAACACTGAAGCTTTCTTT
.	TRBV19	.	TRBJ1-2	CASSIGNSGQGYTF	TGTGCCAGTAGTATCGGTAACAGCGGACAGGGCTACACCTTC
.	TRBV18	.	TRBJ2-3	CASSPRQVSTDTQYF	TGTGCCAGCTCACCGCGACAGGTTTCCACAGATACGCAGTATTTT
.	TRBV13	TRBD1	TRBJ1-6	CASSSGQGLGRLDSPLHF	TGTGCCAGCAGCTCGGGACAGGGGTTGGGGAGGTTGGATTCACCCCTCCACTTT
.	TRBV18	TRBD1	TRBJ1-1	CASSPDRAEAFF	TGTGCCAGCTCACCGGACAGGGCGGAAGCTTTCTTT
.	TRBV7-2	.	TRBJ1-5	CASSLGINQPQHF	TGTGCCAGCAGCTTAGGGATTAATCAGCCCCAGCATTTT
.	TRBV29-1	TRBD2	TRBJ2-1	CSVGGDWREGIYNEQFF	TGCAGCGTTGGAGGTGATTGGCGGGAGGGGATTTACAATGAGCAGTTCTTC
.	TRBV19	.	TRBJ2-2	CASKMLSDTGELFF	TGTGCCTCAAAGATGCTATCTGACACCGGGGAGCTGTTTTTT
.	TRBV5-1	.	TRBJ2-3	CASSLVGVQDTQYF	TGCGCCAGCAGCTTGGTTGGGGTTCAAGATACGCAGTATTTT
.	TRBV7-2	.	TRBJ2-1	CASSFDHYNEQFF	TGTGCCAGCAGCTTTGACCATTACAATGAGCAGTTCTTC
.	TRBV5-1	.	TRBJ2-7	CASSLAKFQGQGRYEQYF	TGCGCCAGCAGCTTGGCCAAATTCCAGGGGCAAGGGCGCTACGAGCAGTACTTC
.	TRBV6-5	.	TRBJ2-5	CASSPAWETQYF	TGTGCCAGCAGTCCTGCTTGGGAGACCCAGTACTTC
.	TRBV7-3	.	TRBJ1-6	CASSLQGIDSPLHF	TGTGCCAGCAGCTTGCAGGGGATTGATTCACCCCTCCACTTT
.	TRBV27	.	TRBJ1-3	CASSFRSSGNTIYF	TGTGCCAGCAGTTTCAGGAGCTCTGGAAACACCATATATTTT
.	TRBV6-6	.	TRBJ1-1	CASSRSTNTEAFF	TGTGCCAGCAGTCGCTCCACTAACACTGAAGCTTTCTTT
.	TRBV5-4	.	TRBJ2-3	CASSIDWTDTQYF	TGTGCCAGCAGCATCGACTGGACAGATACGCAGTATTTT
once	TRBV5-6	.	TRBJ2-5	CASSSTTFQETQYF	TGTGCCAGCAGCTCGACGACCTTCCAAGAGACCCAGTACTTC
few	TRBV5-1	.	TRBJ2-1	CASSAGLIDEQFF	TGCGCCAGCAGCGCGGGACTGATCGATGAGCAGTTCTTC
.	TRBV9	TRBD1	TRBJ1-2	CASTAGGTDGPGGGYTF	TGTGCCAGCACCGCGGGTGGGACGGACGGCCCAGGGGGTGGCTACACCTTC
.	TRBV6-5	TRBD1	TRBJ1-6	CASRSGTGINSPLHF	TGTGCCAGCAGGTCCGGGACAGGGATTAATTCACCCCTCCACTTT
once	TRBV2	.	TRBJ1-3	CASSEDGGRENTIYF	TGTGCCAGCAGTGAAGATGGGGGAAGGGAAAACACCATATATTTT
.	TRBV5-4	.	TRBJ2-3	CASSLDFVDTQYF	TGTGCCAGCAGCTTGGATTTCGTAGATACGCAGTATTTT
.	TRBV7-2	TRBD2	TRBJ2-7	CASSLLAGGLAYEQYF	TGTGCCAGCAGCTTATTGGCGGGAGGGCTGGCCTACGAGCAGTACTTC
.	TRBV14	.	TRBJ1-1	CASSHRGEGTEAFF	TGTGCCAGCAGCCACAGGGGCGAGGGCACTGAAGCTTTCTTT
once	TRBV6-1	.	TRBJ2-7	CASSEGGRYEQYF	TGTGCCAGCAGTGAAGGAGGTCGGTACGAGCAGTACTTC
.	TRBV21-1	.	TRBJ1-2	CASSKNRDRGPSNYGYTF	TGTGCCAGCAGCAAAAACCGGGACAGGGGGCCGTCTAACTATGGCTACACCTTC
.	TRBV7-9	.	TRBJ1-6	CASSLGALNSPLHF	TGTGCCAGCAGCTTAGGGGCCCTGAATTCACCCCTCCACTTT
.	TRBV6-6	.	TRBJ2-5	CASSYSGQGETQYF	TGTGCCAGCAGTTACTCGGGCCAGGGGGAGACCCAGTACTTC
.	TRBV29-1	TRBD1	TRBJ2-3	CRLWDRGVDTQYF	TGCAGGTTATGGGACAGGGGGGTGGATACGCAGTATTTT
.	TRBV5-6	.	TRBJ2-3	CASSFGEDTQYF	TGTGCCAGCAGCTTTGGAGAAGATACGCAGTATTTT
.	TRBV5-1	.	TRBJ1-4	CASSPGVRELFF	TGCGCCAGCAGCCCTGGGGTGAGGGAACTGTTTTTT
.	TRBV15	TRBD2	TRBJ2-3	CATSTGLAGGADTQYF	TGTGCCACCAGCACCGGTCTAGCGGGGGGGGCGGATACGCAGTATTTT
once	TRBV6-5	.	TRBJ2-7	CASSYSGYGYEQYF	TGTGCCAGCAGTTACTCCGGGTACGGCTACGAGCAGTACTTC
.	TRBV30	.	TRBJ2-5	CAWSVGLQETQYF	TGTGCCTGGAGTGTAGGGCTCCAAGAGACCCAGTACTTC
once	TRBV27	TRBD1	TRBJ1-6	CASSFLDRDNSPLHF	TGTGCCAGCAGTTTCCTCGACAGGGATAATTCACCCCTCCACTTT
.	TRBV19	.	TRBJ1-1	CASSIAAPNTEAFF	TGTGCCAGTAGTATAGCGGCCCCGAATACTGAAGCTTTCTTT
.	TRBV7-2	.	TRBJ1-3	CASTEEGWSGNTIYF	TGTGCCAGCACCGAAGAGGGTTGGTCTGGAAACACCATATATTTT
.	TRBV28	TRBD1	TRBJ1-2	CASSLGTGGYGYTF	TGTGCCAGCAGTTTAGGGACAGGGGGCTATGGCTACACCTTC
.	TRBV10-1	.	TRBJ2-7	CASSEGGKRVEQYF	TGCGCCAGCAGTGAGGGGGGGAAAAGAGTCGAGCAGTACTTC
.	TRBV11-2	.	TRBJ1-6	CASSGDGRNSPLHF	TGTGCCAGCAGCGGGGACGGCCGGAATTCACCCCTCCACTTT
.	TRBV5-1	.	TRBJ2-3	CASSFSFTDTQYF	TGCGCCAGCAGCTTTTCTTTCACAGATACGCAGTATTTT
.	TRBV11-2	TRBD2	TRBJ2-1	CASSSGTSGRHEQFF	TGTGCCAGCAGCTCCGGGACTAGCGGGAGGCATGAGCAGTTCTTC
once	TRBV7-9	TRBD1	TRBJ1-1	CASSSPDRDDTEAFF	TGTGCCAGCAGCTCCCCCGACAGGGACGACACTGAAGCTTTCTTT
.	TRBV6-1	.	TRBJ2-2	CASAIRNTGELFF	TGTGCCAGCGCCATAAGGAACACCGGGGAGCTGTTTTTT
.	TRBV11-2	.	TRBJ2-3	CASSLDAGGTDTQYF	TGTGCCAGCAGCTTAGATGCAGGGGGCACAGATACGCAGTATTTT
.	TRBV5-4	.	TRBJ1-1	CASSRAANTEAFF	TGTGCCAGCAGTAGGGCGGCTAACACTGAAGCTTTCTTT
.	TRBV6-5	.	TRBJ2-7	CASSYSKAGASYEQYF	TGTGCCAGCAGTTACTCGAAAGCAGGGGCCTCCTACGAGCAGTACTTC
once	TRBV19	.	TRBJ2-3	CASSTAGAYTDTQYF	TGTGCCAGTAGTACGGCGGGGGCCTACACAGATACGCAGTATTTT
.	TRBV5-1	.	TRBJ1-2	CASSPAGKWYGYTF	TGCGCCAGCAGCCCCGCAGGGAAATGGTATGGCTACACCTTC
.	TRBV6-4	.	TRBJ1-1	CASSDRGGAEAFF	TGTGCCAGTTCGGACCGCGGCGGGGCTGAAGCTTTCTTT
.	TRBV4-1	TRBD2	TRBJ2-5	CASSRGGAIETQYF	TGCGCCAGCAGTCGCGGGGGGGCCATAGAGACCCAGTACTTC
once	TRBV30	.	TRBJ1-4	CAWSPKGGLANEKLFF	TGTGCCTGGTCACCGAAGGGGGGCCTGGCTAATGAAAAACTGTTTTTT